The entry below gives a single T cell receptor beta chain sequence along with its context. The sample belongs to a study of blood T cell repertoires in COVID-19. Study background: From the United States, Italy and Spain came samples of acute and convalescent COVID-19.

Per the authors' pipeline: Reference gene primer amplification yielded estimated nucleated cell counts. TCRdb keeps only in-frame clones here, not all; method: immunoSEQ multiplex PCR. The DNA was the basis for D and trimming; V, J and clone size are from that table. The table has about 48,000 clones, around 85% seen once. V lost 2 bases to trimming and J lost 3 bases; unmatched junction nucleotides: 2. The germline V gene encodes CDR1 KGHSH and CDR2 LQKENI. There are 15 residues in the CDR3. The receptor comes from a woman aged 55-69 years with acute or convalescent COVID-19. The chain employs TRBV18 and TRBJ1-3; 9 bases match TRBD1. What was sequenced was peripheral blood. CDR3 in amino acids: CASSPRDRDGNTIYF. Written as DNA, the CDR3 is TGTGCCAGCTCACCAAGGGACAGGGATGGAAACACCATATATTTT.